This T cell receptor beta chain was found in a study of cytomegalovirus exposure and HLA in healthy donors. Assay used: immunoSEQ multiplex PCR; TCRdb lists only in-frame clones, some missing. The profile shows approximately 140,000 clones, around nine tenths of them singletons. The CDR3 is made up of 14 amino acids. Unmatched junction bases numbered 6, after V lost 6 bases and J lost 6 bases. The germline CDR1 and CDR2 sequences are MGHDK and SYGVNS. V gene TRBV25-1 combines with J gene TRBJ2-1, with TRBD1 matching 9 bases. The sequence derives from a young man in good health and CMV-seropositive. What was sequenced was PBMCs. CDR3 sequence reads: CASSPGQGANEQFF. The CDR3 nucleotides are TGTGCCAGCAGCCCGGGACAGGGCGCCAATGAGCAGTTCTTC.